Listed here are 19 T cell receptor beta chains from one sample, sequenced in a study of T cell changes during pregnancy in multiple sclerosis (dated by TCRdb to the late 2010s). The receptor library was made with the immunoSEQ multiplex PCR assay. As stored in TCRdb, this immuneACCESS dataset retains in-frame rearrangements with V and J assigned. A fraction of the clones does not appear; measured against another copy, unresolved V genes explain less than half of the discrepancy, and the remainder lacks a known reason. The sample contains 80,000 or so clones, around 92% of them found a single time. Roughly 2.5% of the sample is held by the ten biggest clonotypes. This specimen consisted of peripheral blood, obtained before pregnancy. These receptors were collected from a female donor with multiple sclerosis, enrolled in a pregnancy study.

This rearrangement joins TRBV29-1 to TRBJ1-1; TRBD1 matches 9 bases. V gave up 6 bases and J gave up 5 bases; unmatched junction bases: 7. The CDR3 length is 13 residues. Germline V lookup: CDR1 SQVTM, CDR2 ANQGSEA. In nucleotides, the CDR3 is TGCAGCGTCGGACAGGGGAGGCAGACTGAAGCTTTCTTT. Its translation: CSVGQGRQTEAFF.

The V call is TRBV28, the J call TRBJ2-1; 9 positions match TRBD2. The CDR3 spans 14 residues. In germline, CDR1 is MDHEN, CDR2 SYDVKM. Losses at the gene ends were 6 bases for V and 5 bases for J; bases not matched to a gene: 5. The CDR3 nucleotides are TGTGCCAGCAGGGTTAGCGGGAGCAACAATGAGCAGTTCTTC. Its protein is CASRVSGSNNEQFF.

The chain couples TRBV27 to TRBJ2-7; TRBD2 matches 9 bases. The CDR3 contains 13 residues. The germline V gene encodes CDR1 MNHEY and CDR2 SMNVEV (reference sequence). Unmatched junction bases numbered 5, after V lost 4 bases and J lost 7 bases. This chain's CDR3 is CASSSGLAREQYF. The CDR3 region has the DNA TGTGCCAGCAGTTCGGGACTAGCTCGTGAGCAGTACTTC.

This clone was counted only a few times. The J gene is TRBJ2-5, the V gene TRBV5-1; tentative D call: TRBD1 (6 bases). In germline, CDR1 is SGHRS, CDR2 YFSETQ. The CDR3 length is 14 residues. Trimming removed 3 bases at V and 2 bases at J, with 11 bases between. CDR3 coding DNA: TGCGCCAGCAGCTCAGGACAGCTACAAGAGACCCAGTACTTC. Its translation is CASSSGQLQETQYF.

The CDR3 DNA reads as TGTGCCAGCAGTTTACGAGGGTCAATCGAAAAACTGTTTTTT. This translates into CASSLRGSIEKLFF. The rearrangement joins TRBV27 to TRBJ1-4, with D hard to call. The germline V gene encodes CDR1 MNHEY and CDR2 SMNVEV (reference sequence). Trimming left V 2 bases short and J 8 bases short, with 12 bases between. This CDR3 contains 14 residues.

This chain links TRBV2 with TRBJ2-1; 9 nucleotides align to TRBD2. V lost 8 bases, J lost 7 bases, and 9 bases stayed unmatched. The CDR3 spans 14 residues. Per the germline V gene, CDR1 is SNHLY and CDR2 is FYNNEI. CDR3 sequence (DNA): TGTGCCAGCTACCCAGGCGGGAGGGTAAATGAGCAGTTCTTC. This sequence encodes CASYPGGRVNEQFF.

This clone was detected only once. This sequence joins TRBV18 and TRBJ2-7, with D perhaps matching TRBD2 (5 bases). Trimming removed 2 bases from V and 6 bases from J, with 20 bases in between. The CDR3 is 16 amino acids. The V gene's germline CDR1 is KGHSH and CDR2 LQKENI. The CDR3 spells CASSPFEGQVGSEQYF. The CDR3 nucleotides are TGTGCCAGCTCACCATTCGAGGGCCAAGTTGGCTCCGAGCAGTACTTC.

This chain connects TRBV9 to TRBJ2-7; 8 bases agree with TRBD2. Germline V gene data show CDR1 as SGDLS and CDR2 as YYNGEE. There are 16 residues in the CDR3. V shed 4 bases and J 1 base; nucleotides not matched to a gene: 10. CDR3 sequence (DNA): TGTGCCAGCAGCCCCCACACTAGCGGACTTTCCTACGAGCAGTACTTC. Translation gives CASSPHTSGLSYEQYF.

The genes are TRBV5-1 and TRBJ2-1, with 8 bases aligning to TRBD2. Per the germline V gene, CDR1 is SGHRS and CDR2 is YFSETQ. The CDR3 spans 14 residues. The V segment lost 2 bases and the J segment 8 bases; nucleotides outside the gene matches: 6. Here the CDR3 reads CASSFSGSVDEQFF. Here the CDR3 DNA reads TGCGCCAGCAGCTTCAGCGGGAGTGTTGATGAGCAGTTCTTC.

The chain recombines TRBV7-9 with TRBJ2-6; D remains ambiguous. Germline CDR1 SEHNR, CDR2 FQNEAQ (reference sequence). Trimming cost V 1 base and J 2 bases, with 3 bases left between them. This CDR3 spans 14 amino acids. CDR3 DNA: TGTGCCAGCAGCTTAGTAGCTGGGGCCAACGTCCTGACTTTC. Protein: CASSLVAGANVLTF.

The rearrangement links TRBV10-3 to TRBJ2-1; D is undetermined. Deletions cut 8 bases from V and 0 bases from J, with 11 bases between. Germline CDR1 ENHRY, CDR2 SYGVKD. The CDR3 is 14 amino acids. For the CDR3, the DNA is TGTGCCATCGGAGCCTTAAGCTCCTACAATGAGCAGTTCTTC. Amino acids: CAIGALSSYNEQFF.

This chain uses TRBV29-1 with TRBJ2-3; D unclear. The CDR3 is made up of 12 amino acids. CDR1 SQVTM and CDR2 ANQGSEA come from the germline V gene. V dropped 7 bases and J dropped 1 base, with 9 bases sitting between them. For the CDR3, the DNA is TGCAGCGCCTACCGAGGCACAGATACGCAGTATTTT. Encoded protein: CSAYRGTDTQYF.

The CDR3 bases are TGTGCCAGCAGTTTAAGGACTAAAAATGAGCAGTTCTTC. Encoded protein: CASSLRTKNEQFF. The chain links TRBV28 to TRBJ2-1, with D possibly matching TRBD2 (6 bases). Germline values: CDR1 MDHEN, CDR2 SYDVKM. The length of the CDR3 is 13 residues. V lost 2 bases to trimming and J lost 7 bases, with 9 bases between them.

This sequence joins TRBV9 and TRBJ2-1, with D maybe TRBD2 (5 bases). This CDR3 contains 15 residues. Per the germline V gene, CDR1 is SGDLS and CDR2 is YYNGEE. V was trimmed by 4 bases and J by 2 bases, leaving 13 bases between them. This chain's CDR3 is CASSSGLAPYNEQFF. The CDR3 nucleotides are TGTGCCAGCAGCTCCGGTCTAGCACCCTACAATGAGCAGTTCTTC. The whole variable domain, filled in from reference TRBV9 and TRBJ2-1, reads DSGVTQTPKHLITATGQRVTLRCSPRSGDLSVYWYQQSLDQGLQFLIQYYNGEERAKGNILERFSAQQFPDLHSELNLSSLELGDSALYFCASSSGLAPYNEQFFGPGTRLTVL.

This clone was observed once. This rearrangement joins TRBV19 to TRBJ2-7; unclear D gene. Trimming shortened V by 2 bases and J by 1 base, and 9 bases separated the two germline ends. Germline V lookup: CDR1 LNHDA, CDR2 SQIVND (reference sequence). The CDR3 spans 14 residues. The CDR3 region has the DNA TGTGCCAGTAGTATACAGCAGACTTCCTACGAGCAGTACTTC. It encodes CASSIQQTSYEQYF.

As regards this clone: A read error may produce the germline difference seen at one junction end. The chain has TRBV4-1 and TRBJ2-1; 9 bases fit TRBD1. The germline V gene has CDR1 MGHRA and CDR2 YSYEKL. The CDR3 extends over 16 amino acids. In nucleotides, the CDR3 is TGCGCCAGCATCCAAAGGACAGGGGCCGCCCAGGATGAGCAGTTCTTC. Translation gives CASIQRTGAAQDEQFF.

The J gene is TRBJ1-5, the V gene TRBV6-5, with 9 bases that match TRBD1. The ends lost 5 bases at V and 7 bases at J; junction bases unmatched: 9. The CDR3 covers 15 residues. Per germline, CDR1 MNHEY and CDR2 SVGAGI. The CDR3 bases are TGTGCCAGCAGTCACGGACAGGGGAGGGACCAGCCCCAGCATTTT. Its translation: CASSHGQGRDQPQHF.

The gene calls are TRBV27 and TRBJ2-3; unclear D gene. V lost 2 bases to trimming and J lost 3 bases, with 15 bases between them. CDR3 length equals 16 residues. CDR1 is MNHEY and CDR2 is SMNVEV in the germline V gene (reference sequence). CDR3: CASSLQARSPTDTQYF. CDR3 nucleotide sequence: TGTGCCAGCAGTTTACAAGCGAGATCTCCAACAGATACGCAGTATTTT.

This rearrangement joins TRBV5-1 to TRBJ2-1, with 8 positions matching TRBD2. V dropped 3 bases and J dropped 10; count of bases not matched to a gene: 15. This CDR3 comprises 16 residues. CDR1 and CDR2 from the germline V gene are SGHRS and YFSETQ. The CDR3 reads CASSSGARGGVGEQFF. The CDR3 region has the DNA TGCGCCAGCAGCTCTGGGGCACGGGGGGGAGTAGGAGAGCAGTTCTTC.